These 29 T cell receptor beta chains came from one sample sequenced in a study of T-cell memory formation after mild COVID-19. MiXCR, run by TCRdb on the 5' RACE reads, gives a single entry per CDR3 protein. The sample includes roughly 620,000 distinct CDR3 sequences, roughly 17% of them seen just once. What was sequenced was PBMCs or a T cell subset sorted from them (not recorded which). These receptors all come from an adult woman who had mild COVID-19 (a few samples of this study predate the infection). Cell type and time point are not known.

J is TRBJ2-7 and V is TRBV29-1; 8 bases align to TRBD1. The CDR3 runs 13 residues. CDR1 is SQVTM and CDR2 is ANQGSEA in the germline V gene. The V segment lost 7 bases and the J segment 7 bases; nucleotides outside the gene matches: 12. The chain's CDR3 is CSAEQGVSKEQYF. The CDR3 nucleotides are TGCAGCGCCGAACAGGGGGTTTCGAAAGAGCAGTACTTC.

V is TRBV14 and J is TRBJ2-2; D call uncertain. The germline V gene encodes CDR1 SGHDN and CDR2 FVKESK. Trimming took 0 bases from V and 7 from J, leaving 6 bases between them. The CDR3 has 13 residues. CDR3 in amino acids: CASSQDPGGELFF. The CDR3, as DNA: TGTGCCAGCAGCCAAGATCCGGGCGGGGAGCTGTTTTTT.

Details on this clonotype: At one end, the junction sequence differs from germline, possibly due to a read error. The V and J genes are TRBV7-7 and TRBJ1-5; TRBD1 aligns across 7 bases. The CDR3 is made up of 18 amino acids. Germline V gives CDR1 SSHAT, CDR2 FNYEAQ (reference sequence). The CDR3 nucleotides read TGTGCTAGCAGCTGCGAGGGTAGGGACAGCAATAGCAATCAGCCCCAGCATTTT. It specifies CASSCEGRDSNSNQPQHF.

This clonotype was found a few times. This chain links TRBV29-1 with TRBJ1-2; 9 bases are shared with TRBD1. The CDR3 length is 14 residues. Germline trimming cut 0 bases from V and 6 bases from J; bases unmatched to any gene: 5. Germline loops: CDR1 SQVTM, CDR2 ANQGSEA. CDR3 DNA: TGCAGCGTTGAAGATCGGGACAGGGACCATGGCTACACCTTC. Translation gives CSVEDRDRDHGYTF.

This clonotype came up a few times. The rearrangement links TRBV25-1 to TRBJ2-4; 7 nucleotides agree with TRBD1. J was trimmed by 9 bases and V by 5 bases; bases with no gene match: 7. Per germline, CDR1 MGHDK and CDR2 SYGVNS. This CDR3 comprises 13 residues. The CDR3 protein is CASSLTGNGIQYF. The CDR3 DNA reads TGTGCCAGCAGTCTGACAGGGAACGGCATTCAGTACTTC.

This clonotype was counted a few times. The chain couples TRBV12-3 or TRBV12-4 to TRBJ1-1; 10 positions agree with TRBD1. The CDR3 consists of 17 residues. Trimming cost V 1 base and J 10 bases; bases outside gene matches: 15. The CDR3 protein is CASSLGDRGFSAPSAFF. CDR3 coding DNA: TGTGCCAGCAGTTTAGGGGACAGGGGATTCTCCGCTCCATCAGCTTTCTTT.

The sample holds many counts of this clonotype. The chain recombines TRBV5-1 with TRBJ1-1; 7 positions agree with TRBD1. Germline lookup yields CDR1 SGHRS and CDR2 YFSETQ. V gave up 0 bases and J gave up 4 bases; unmatched junction bases: 9. The CDR3 runs to 16 residues. The CDR3 protein is CASSLGTTGVGTEAFF. The CDR3 nucleotides are TGCGCCAGCAGCTTGGGGACCACAGGGGTGGGCACTGAAGCTTTCTTT.

The chain links TRBV19 to TRBJ2-2, with D unresolved. Germline CDR1 is LNHDA and CDR2 is SQIVND (reference sequence). The germline V and J ends were trimmed by 6 bases and 6 bases, with 17 bases remaining between them. The CDR3 contains 15 residues. The chain's CDR3 is CASSQPGLHAGELFF. The CDR3 DNA reads TGTGCCAGTAGCCAACCGGGTCTACACGCCGGGGAGCTGTTTTTT. Supplemented by reference TRBV19 and TRBJ2-2, the full variable domain reads DGGITQSPKYLFRKEGQNVTLSCEQNLNHDAMYWYRQDPGQGLRLIYYSQIVNDFQKGDIAEGYSVSREKKESFPLTVTSAQKNPTAFYLCASSQPGLHAGELFFGEGSRLTVL.

The genes are TRBV4-1 and TRBJ2-1, with TRBD1 matching over 7 bases. Trimming cost V 1 base and J 4 bases; bases outside gene matches: 10. The germline CDR1 and CDR2 sequences are MGHRA and YSYEKL. The CDR3 sequence is 17 residues long. This CDR3 reads CASSQGTGTEKYNEQFF. As DNA, the CDR3 is TGCGCCAGCAGCCAAGGAACCGGGACAGAGAAATACAATGAGCAGTTCTTC.

In its sample, this clonotype was seen a few times. The chain has TRBV30 and TRBJ2-2; TRBD1 agrees at 11 bases. The CDR3 length is 15 residues. J was trimmed by 5 bases and V by 3 bases; bases with no gene match: 5. Germline CDR1 and CDR2: GTSNPN and SVGIG (reference sequence). This chain's CDR3 is CAWRLGTGGTGELFF. The CDR3 coding sequence is TGTGCCTGGAGACTCGGGACAGGGGGGACCGGGGAGCTGTTTTTT.

This clonotype has only a few counts. V and J are TRBV3-1 and TRBJ2-7, with TRBD1 matching 9 bases. CDR1 and CDR2 from the germline V gene are LGHDT and YNNKEL (reference sequence). This CDR3 comprises 14 residues. The V gene end was trimmed by 2 bases and the J gene end by 5 bases; junction bases not matched to a gene: 4. The CDR3, as DNA: TGTGCCAGCAGCCAATCGGACAGGGGAGACGAGCAGTACTTC. This codes for CASSQSDRGDEQYF.

This clonotype was recorded a few times. The gene calls are TRBV7-2 and TRBJ2-2; TRBD2 agrees at 10 bases. Losses at the gene ends were 4 bases for V and 5 bases for J; bases not matched to a gene: 7. The CDR3 loop spans 16 amino acids. Germline values: CDR1 SGHTA, CDR2 FQGNSA. DNA for the CDR3: TGTGCCAGCAGCTCCCGAGCGGGAGGGGGGACCGGGGAGCTGTTTTTT. It specifies CASSSRAGGGTGELFF. Using reference TRBV7-2 and TRBJ2-2 for the parts outside the CDR3, the full variable domain is GAGVSQSPSNKVTEKGKDVELRCDPISGHTALYWYRQSLGQGLEFLIYFQGNSAPDKSGLPSDRFSAERTGGSVSTLTIQRTQQEDSAVYLCASSSRAGGGTGELFFGEGSRLTVL.

The CDR3 region is CASSRLAGHTFNNEQFF. For the CDR3, the DNA is TGTGCCAGCAGCCGACTAGCGGGACACACCTTCAACAATGAGCAGTTCTTC. The chain uses TRBV6-2 or TRBV6-3 and TRBJ2-1; 11 bases line up with TRBD2. Germline V gives CDR1 MNHEY, CDR2 SVGEGT. The CDR3 totals 17 residues. Germline trimming cut 6 bases from V and 5 bases from J; bases unmatched to any gene: 12.

The chain links TRBV10-3 to TRBJ2-1; perhaps TRBD2 as D (6 bases). V lost 10 bases and J lost 7, with 23 bases in between. The germline V gene encodes CDR1 ENHRY and CDR2 SYGVKD. The CDR3 has 15 residues. CDR3 DNA: TGTGCCACCCACAATCTAGCGTTGAATGGGAATGAGCAGTTCTTC. Its protein is CATHNLALNGNEQFF.

There are a few counts of this clonotype. The gene calls are TRBV7-3 and TRBJ2-1; D possibly corresponds to TRBD2 (5 bases). Germline values: CDR1 SGHTA, CDR2 FQGTGA. CDR3 length: 13 residues. V was trimmed by 4 bases and J by 6 bases, leaving 10 bases between them. CDR3 amino acids: CASSSGIPNEQFF. CDR3 nucleotides: TGTGCCAGCAGCTCCGGGATTCCCAATGAGCAGTTCTTC.

In its sample, this clonotype was seen a few times. The rearrangement links TRBV20-1 to TRBJ2-4; D may be TRBD2 (5 bases). The V end lost 3 bases, the J end lost 0 bases, and 12 bases lay between the germline ends. Germline V gene data show CDR1 as DFQATT and CDR2 as SNEGSKA (reference sequence). The CDR3 consists of 15 residues. The CDR3 reads CSASAGIGAKNIQYF. In nucleotides, the CDR3 is TGCAGTGCTAGTGCCGGGATAGGAGCCAAAAACATTCAGTACTTC.

The chain recombines TRBV7-7 with TRBJ2-3; TRBD2 matches at 7 bases. From germline, CDR1 is SSHAT and CDR2 FNYEAQ (reference sequence). This CDR3 has 17 amino acids. Written as DNA, the CDR3 is TGTGCTACCACGCCGGGGGGAAGGCCTATAGTGACAGATACGCAGTATTTT. Translated, it gives CATTPGGRPIVTDTQYF. Variable domain in full (rest from reference TRBV7-7 and TRBJ2-3): GAGVSQSPRYKVTKRGQDVTLRCDPISSHATLYWYQQALGQGPEFLTYFNYEAQPDKSGLPSDRFSAERPEGSISTLTIQRTEQRDSAMYRCATTPGGRPIVTDTQYFGPGTRLTVL.

There are a few counts of this clonotype. The chain couples TRBV4-2 to TRBJ2-7, with D perhaps matching TRBD1 (7 bases). Germline V gene sequence: CDR1 LGHNA, CDR2 YNFKEQ. This CDR3 region has 15 residues. The V end was cut by 0 bases, the J end by 7 bases, with 16 bases between. As DNA, the CDR3 is TGTGCCAGCAGCCAAGATGGAGGGGGCCAAAGGGAGCAGTACTTC. Translating it yields CASSQDGGGQREQYF.

V usage is TRBV5-1 and J usage is TRBJ2-1; no reliable D call. Looked up from germline, CDR1 is SGHRS and CDR2 is YFSETQ. This CDR3 is built from 19 residues. Trimming left V 0 bases short and J 3 bases short, with 22 bases between. As DNA, the CDR3 is TGCGCCAGCAGCTTGGGATCGCCTGCTGTGGCAGTAAACTACAATGAGCAGTTCTTC. This encodes CASSLGSPAVAVNYNEQFF.

A few counts support this clonotype. This chain joins TRBV30 and TRBJ2-3; D remains unclear. The ends were cut back, 4 bases at V and 5 bases at J, with 7 bases in the middle. In germline, CDR1 is GTSNPN, CDR2 SVGIG (reference sequence). CDR3 size: 11 residues. The CDR3 nucleotides are TGTGCCTGGACGCGTGAAGATACGCAGTATTTT. Protein: CAWTREDTQYF.

This clonotype was seen once. Since a much larger clone is just one base distant, this may be a read error. V and J are TRBV11-3 and TRBJ2-2; D perhaps matches TRBD2 (5 bases). CDR3 length equals 13 residues. Germline CDR1 is SGHNT and CDR2 is YENEEA. The CDR3: CASSLPGTGELSF. CDR3 DNA: TGTGCCAGCAGCTTACCCGGAACCGGGGAGCTGTCTTTT.

V gene TRBV6-6 combines with J gene TRBJ2-7; D may be TRBD1 (6 bases). CDR3 length: 12 residues. V lost 2 bases, J lost 7 bases, and 9 bases lay in between. Germline loops: CDR1 MNHNY, CDR2 SVGAGI (reference sequence). As DNA, the CDR3 is TGTGCCAGCAGTTACCCACAGGGAGAGCAGTACTTC. Encoded protein: CASSYPQGEQYF.

The rearrangement joins TRBV12-3 or TRBV12-4 to TRBJ2-3, with TRBD2 matching 9 bases. The CDR3 is 15 amino acids. The trim removed 3 bases at V and 4 bases at J, leaving 5 bases unmatched. CDR3 sequence reads: CASSFNAGGADTQYF. The CDR3 nucleotides are TGTGCCAGCAGTTTTAATGCGGGAGGGGCAGATACGCAGTATTTT.

The rearrangement uses TRBV20-1 and TRBJ2-5; 7 positions agree with TRBD2. CDR3 length: 14 amino acids. V lost 3 bases, J lost 6 bases, and 10 bases stayed unmatched. Germline lookup yields CDR1 DFQATT and CDR2 SNEGSKA (reference sequence). CDR3 region: CSASSVAGRKTQYF. As DNA, the CDR3 is TGCAGTGCTAGTTCCGTAGCGGGCAGAAAGACCCAGTACTTC.

The genes are TRBV4-1 and TRBJ1-1, with TRBD1 identical over 7 bases. The CDR3 has 17 residues. The germline gives CDR1 MGHRA, CDR2 YSYEKL. V dropped 1 base and J dropped 6; count of bases not matched to a gene: 14. In DNA, the CDR3 is TGCGCCAGCAGCCAAGCCACCCTAGCAGGGGGTTGGGCTGAAGCTTTCTTT. Translation: CASSQATLAGGWAEAFF.

This clonotype was picked up many times. The chain has TRBV7-2 and TRBJ2-2; D gene ambiguous. Trimming removed 8 bases from V and 1 base from J, with 11 bases in between. The CDR3 is 14 amino acids. Germline loops: CDR1 SGHTA, CDR2 FQGNSA. The CDR3 DNA sequence: TGTGCCAGCTCAATAGGACGGAACACCGGGGAGCTGTTTTTT. It is translated as CASSIGRNTGELFF. Drawing the rest from reference TRBV7-2 and TRBJ2-2, the complete variable domain is GAGVSQSPSNKVTEKGKDVELRCDPISGHTALYWYRQSLGQGLEFLIYFQGNSAPDKSGLPSDRFSAERTGGSVSTLTIQRTQQEDSAVYLCASSIGRNTGELFFGEGSRLTVL.

This clonotype occurred many times. The chain is built from TRBV6-5 and TRBJ1-1; 11 bases agree with TRBD1. V shed 8 bases, J shed 1 base, and the junction held 6 bases outside the gene matches. Germline-derived CDR1 and CDR2 are MNHEY and SVGAGI. The CDR3 has 15 residues. As DNA, the CDR3 is TGTGCCAGCCGCGGACAGGGGGCAGGGAACACTGAAGCTTTCTTT. This translates into CASRGQGAGNTEAFF.

This clonotype was counted only a few times. The J gene is TRBJ1-1, the V gene TRBV7-2; TRBD1 aligns across 7 bases. The length of the CDR3 is 14 residues. V dropped 5 bases and J dropped 1; count of bases not matched to a gene: 4. CDR1 SGHTA and CDR2 FQGNSA come from the germline V gene. CDR3 nucleotides: TGTGCCAGCAGCAAGGGACAGTCGAACACTGAAGCTTTCTTT. Translation: CASSKGQSNTEAFF. The whole variable domain, remainder taken from reference TRBV7-2 and TRBJ1-1, is GAGVSQSPSNKVTEKGKDVELRCDPISGHTALYWYRQSLGQGLEFLIYFQGNSAPDKSGLPSDRFSAERTGGSVSTLTIQRTQQEDSAVYLCASSKGQSNTEAFFGQGTRLTVV.

This clonotype has a handful of counts. The chain uses TRBV7-9 and TRBJ2-5; D is unresolved. This CDR3 is built from 12 residues. Germline loops: CDR1 SEHNR, CDR2 FQNEAQ (reference sequence). Trimming cost V 6 bases and J 3 bases, with 8 bases left between them. The CDR3 loop reads CASRLMEETQYF. Written as DNA, the CDR3 is TGTGCCAGCAGATTGATGGAAGAGACCCAGTACTTC.